This TCR beta chain was retrieved from a study of shared clonotypes between healthy human individuals (dated by TCRdb to the early 2020s). In terms of the full investigation: The cohort included three men and two women between 18 and 49 years of age. For each donor, CD4 naive and CD4 memory were each given three plates, CD8 naive was given two plates, and CD8 memory was given one plate. Different laboratories and diverse techniques were used to prepare libraries and sequence TCR repertoires, to increase sequencing depth and limit assay-specific biases. Between about 0.94 and 8.9 billion PBMCs per donor were obtained by leukapheresis. The study deeply sequenced blood TCR repertoires of about five healthy adults to estimate repertoire size and the extent of clonotype sharing between individuals. What the work shows at the level of the full study, not this receptor alone: Rarefaction of sorted-subset datasets indicated incomplete sequencing despite the large sequencing depth. Estimated clonotype richness was generally larger for naive than for memory subsets. Sampling was restricted to blood, and TCR repertoires in tissues likely differ from the TCR repertoires found in blood. When four donors were compared, the shared fraction of clonotypes was 5% to 6.5% for naive CD4, 3.5% to 4% for naive CD8, 2.3% for memory CD4, and around 0.37% for memory CD8. Because the study included a small number of donors, the genetic and exposure-history diversity represented was limited. Based on pairwise subsampling, the degree of clonotype sharing among donors was expected to be affected by sequencing depth. Compared with non-shared clonotypes, clonotypes shared by all four sorted-subset donors had higher generation probabilities.

TCR CDR3 regions were amplified from genomic DNA by multiplex PCR using the deep immunoSEQ assay. Extracted genomic DNA from each cell subset was distributed evenly across all wells of several immunoSEQ 96-well plates, and each plate was treated as a replicate. For sorted subsets, roughly 200 ng genomic DNA, equal to some 30,000 T cell genomes, was loaded into each replicate PCR. Purified libraries were measured with a Qubit 3.0 fluorometer, size-checked on a Bioanalyzer 2100, and measured again with the KAPA Library Quantification kit. Each immunoSEQ 96-well plate was sequenced on its own single-read 150-cycle Illumina NextSeq 550 flow cell. The paper's data handling went like this. Because only junctional sequences without quality scores were contained in the immunoSEQ output, filtering matching that applied to full-length reads could not be performed. Sequences were annotated with PyIR, a Python wrapper for IgBLAST v1.9, and V/J genes and CDR3 were assigned using IMGT germline references. Any read was removed if the V/J assignment was weak (E-value above 1e-6), the CDR3 was missing, or the read contained stop codons, out-of-frame junctions, or ambiguous translated residues. V3J clonotypes were defined by identical inferred V gene, J gene, and CDR3 amino acid sequence. Percentage overlap between repertoires was computed as shared unique clonotypes divided by the size of the smaller repertoire. Three approaches were used to assess repertoire richness: RTK rarefaction, the Chao1 estimator, and Recon v2.1 estimates of unobserved clonotypes. For all TCRbeta clonotypes obtained by the gDNA method from a few donors, generation probabilities were computed with OLGA. In its TCRdb copy, this immuneACCESS table keeps in-frame sequences only and misses some clones. Where compared with another copy, unresolved V genes explain less than half of these, and the others have no known cause. The V and J calls and the clone size are those of that table, but D and trimming were determined from the DNA. Counted in this sample were approximately 1.5 million clones; approximately 98.5% of them appeared once. The top ten hold approximately 0.4% of the sample.

On this clone itself: Its antigen remains unidentified. Per-base qualities were not stored, and no clone one base away is much larger.

The donors were healthy, HIV-negative adults who had no recently reported acute infections or vaccinations. Only Caucasian adults living in Nashville, Tennessee, USA were represented among the donors. CD4+ T cells were enriched through magnetic negative selection, after which naive cells were positively selected on CD45RA and the remaining negative fraction served as the memory subset. Blood was collected by leukapheresis, and PBMCs were isolated by Ficoll-Histopaque density gradient centrifugation and then cryopreserved in liquid nitrogen vapor phase. Purity and quantity of every magnetically sorted T cell population were checked by analytical flow cytometry. Genomic DNA was isolated from each sorted fraction and quantified by UV absorbance on a Nanodrop 2000c. According to the germline V gene, CDR1 reads SGHRS and CDR2 reads YFSETQ. Trimming at the junction amounts to 0 bases on V and 0 bases on J, and the germline ends lie 8 bases apart. The CDR3 has 15 amino acids, counting the end cysteine and phenylalanine. Solely the CDR3 DNA is kept, with 45 bases framed from the first base.

The sample was naive CD4+ T cells sorted from blood. The meaning of the sample's cell subset or site label: CD45RA+ positively selected. The rearrangement joined TRBV5-1 to TRBJ2-3; the D gene is not confidently resolved. This TCR came from a young man in good health. Here the CDR3 is given as CASSLERPSTDTQYF. The bases read TGCGCCAGCAGCTTGGAAAGACCGAGCACAGATACGCAGTATTTT.